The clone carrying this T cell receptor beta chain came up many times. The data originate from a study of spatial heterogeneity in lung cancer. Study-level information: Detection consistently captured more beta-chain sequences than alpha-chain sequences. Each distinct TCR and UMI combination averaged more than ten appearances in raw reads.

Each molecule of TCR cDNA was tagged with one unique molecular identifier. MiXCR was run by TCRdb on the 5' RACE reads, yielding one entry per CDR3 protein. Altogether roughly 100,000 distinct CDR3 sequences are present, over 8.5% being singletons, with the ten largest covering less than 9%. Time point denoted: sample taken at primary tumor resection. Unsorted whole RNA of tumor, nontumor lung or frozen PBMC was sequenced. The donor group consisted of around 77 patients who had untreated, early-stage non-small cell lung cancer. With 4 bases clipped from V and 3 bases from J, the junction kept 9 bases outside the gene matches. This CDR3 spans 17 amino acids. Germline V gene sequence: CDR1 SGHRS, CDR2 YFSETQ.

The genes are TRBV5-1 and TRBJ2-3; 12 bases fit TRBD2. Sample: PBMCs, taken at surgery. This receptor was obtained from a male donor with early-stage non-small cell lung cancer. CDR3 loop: CASSPRLAGARTDTQYF. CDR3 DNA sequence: TGCGCCAGCAGCCCCCGACTAGCGGGAGCCCGAACAGATACGCAGTATTTT.